The source of this TCR beta chain is a study of T cell responses to AZD1222 COVID-19 vaccine. Findings and limits, study-wide: There were vaccine-associated CD4 TCRs across spike, dominant at 160-218 and 743-854. There were mostly white British donors and more females than males, and clonal diversity was possibly underestimated. After the peak T cell response, and only then, were repertoires sampled. Just six AZD1222 recipients were seropositive at baseline.

Remarks on this clone: Its cognate antigen is unknown.

Sequencing used immunoSEQ multiplex PCR; TCRdb keeps in-frame clones, though not all of them. The table records roughly 130,000 clones, about 90% of them present only once. The clonotype comes from an adult in good health. Material: peripheral blood, obtained on day 0 of AZD1222 vaccination.

The CDR3 region is CASSLVGWEANTEAFF. In DNA, the CDR3 is TGTGCCAGCAGCTTAGTGGGGTGGGAAGCGAACACTGAAGCTTTCTTT. The chain recombines TRBV7-9 with TRBJ1-1; D is uncertain. The CDR3 has 16 residues. Germline V CDR1 and CDR2: SEHNR, FQNEAQ (reference sequence). Trimming took 1 base from V and 1 from J, leaving 13 bases between them.